The present entry profiles one T cell receptor (beta chain) with its context. As yet, its antigen is unknown. Data came from immunoSEQ multiplex PCR; TCRdb stores just in-frame clones and leaves some out. The sample lists 160,000 or so clones; roughly nine tenths were seen once. The data were taken from a study of cytomegalovirus exposure and HLA in healthy donors. Whole-study findings and limits: It was about 150 TCR beta chains that were listed as cytomegalovirus-associated. It was reported that the classifier diagnosed cytomegalovirus status with high specificity and sensitivity in both the original and validation cohorts. According to a subsequent analysis, TCR clusters identified in the first cohort showed a tendency to co-occur across the approximately 120 validation repertoires.

Germline CDR1 SGHAT, CDR2 FQNNGV. V was clipped by 3 bases and J by 1 base; unmatched bases: 4. The CDR3 contains 16 residues. The genes are TRBV11-2 and TRBJ2-5, with TRBD1 matching 11 bases. The origin of this receptor is a man younger than 35 in good health and CMV-seropositive. The sequenced material came from PBMCs. CDR3 DNA: TGTGCCAGCAGCTTTGGACAGGGGGCTGTCCAAGAGACCCAGTACTTC. Encoded protein: CASSFGQGAVQETQYF.